This entry is about one TCR beta chain. A single base separates this from a much larger clone, so it may be a read error. This sample was taken from a study of type 1 and type 2 diabetes patients. Across the study: Across the study, about 18,000,000 paired-end reads were produced.

Amplification started from genomic DNA. Multiplex PCR with 30 forward and 13 reverse primers amplified the TCR beta CDR3. TCRdb used MiXCR to reprocess the multiplex PCR reads, holding one entry per CDR3 protein. The sample lists around 300,000 distinct CDR3 sequences, around 50% occurring once. Material: peripheral blood mononuclear cells (PBMCs). This TCR derives from a man aged 18 to 35 with type 2 diabetes.

This CDR3 reads CASSHGTGPNSALHF. DNA of the CDR3: TGTGCCAGTAGTCACGGGACAGGCCCTAATTCAGCCCTCCACTTT. V usage is TRBV19 and J usage is TRBJ1-6, with TRBD1 matching 8 bases. The germline gives CDR1 LNHDA, CDR2 SQIVND (reference sequence). This CDR3 spans 15 amino acids.